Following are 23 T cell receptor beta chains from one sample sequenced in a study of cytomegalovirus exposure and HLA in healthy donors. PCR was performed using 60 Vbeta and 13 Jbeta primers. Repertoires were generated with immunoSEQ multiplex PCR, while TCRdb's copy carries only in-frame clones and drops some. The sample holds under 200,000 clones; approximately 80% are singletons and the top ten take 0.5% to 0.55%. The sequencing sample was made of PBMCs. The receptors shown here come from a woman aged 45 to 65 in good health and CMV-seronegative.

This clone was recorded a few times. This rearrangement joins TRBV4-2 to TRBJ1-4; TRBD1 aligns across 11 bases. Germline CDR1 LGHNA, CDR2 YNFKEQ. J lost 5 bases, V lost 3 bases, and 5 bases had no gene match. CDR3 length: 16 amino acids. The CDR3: CASSHLRDRGNEKLFF. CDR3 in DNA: TGTGCCAGCAGCCACCTCCGGGACAGGGGGAATGAAAAACTGTTTTTT.

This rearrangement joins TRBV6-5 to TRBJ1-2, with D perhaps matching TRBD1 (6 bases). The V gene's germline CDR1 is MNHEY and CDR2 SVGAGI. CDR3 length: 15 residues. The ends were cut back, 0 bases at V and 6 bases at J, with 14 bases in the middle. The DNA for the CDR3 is TGTGCCAGCAGTTACTCACCAGGGGCCGGAGATGGCTACACCTTC. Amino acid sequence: CASSYSPGAGDGYTF.

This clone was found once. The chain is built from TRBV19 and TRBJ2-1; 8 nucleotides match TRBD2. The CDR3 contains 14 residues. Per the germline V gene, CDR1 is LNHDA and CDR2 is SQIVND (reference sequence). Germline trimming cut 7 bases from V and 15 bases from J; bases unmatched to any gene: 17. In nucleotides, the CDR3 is TGTGCCAGTACGGGGGGGCCCTCGACTTTGTATCCGTTCTTC. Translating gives CASTGGPSTLYPFF.

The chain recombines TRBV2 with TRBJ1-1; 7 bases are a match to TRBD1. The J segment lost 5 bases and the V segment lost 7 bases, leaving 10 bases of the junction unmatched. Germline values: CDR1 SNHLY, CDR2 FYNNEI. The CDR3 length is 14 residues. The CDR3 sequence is CASIGGQRVTEAFF. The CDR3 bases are TGTGCCAGCATAGGGGGACAGCGCGTAACTGAAGCTTTCTTT.

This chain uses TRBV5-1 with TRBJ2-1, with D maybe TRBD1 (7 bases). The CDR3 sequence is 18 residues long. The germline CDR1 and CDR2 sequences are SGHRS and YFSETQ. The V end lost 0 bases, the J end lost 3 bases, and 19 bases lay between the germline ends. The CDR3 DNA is TGCGCCAGCAGCTTGGCCAGGATGGGCCAGGGGGGCTACAATGAGCAGTTCTTC. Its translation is CASSLARMGQGGYNEQFF.

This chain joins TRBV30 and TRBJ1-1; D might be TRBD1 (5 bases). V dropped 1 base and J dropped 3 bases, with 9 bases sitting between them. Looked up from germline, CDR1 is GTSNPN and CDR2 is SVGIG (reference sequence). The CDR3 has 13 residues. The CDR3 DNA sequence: TGTGCCTGGAGTGCGGACATGCACACTGAAGCTTTCTTT. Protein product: CAWSADMHTEAFF.

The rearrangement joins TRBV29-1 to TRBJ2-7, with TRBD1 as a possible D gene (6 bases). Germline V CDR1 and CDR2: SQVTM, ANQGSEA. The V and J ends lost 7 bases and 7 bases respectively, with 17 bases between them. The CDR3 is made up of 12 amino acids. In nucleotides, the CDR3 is TGCAGCGCTCAGACAGGCCCTGGAGAGCAGTACTTC. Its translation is CSAQTGPGEQYF.

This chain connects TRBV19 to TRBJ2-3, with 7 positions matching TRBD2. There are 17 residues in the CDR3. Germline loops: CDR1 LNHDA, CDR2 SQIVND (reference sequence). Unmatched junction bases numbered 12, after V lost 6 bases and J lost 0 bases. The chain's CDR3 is CASSNLQSGASTDTQYF. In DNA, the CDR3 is TGTGCCAGTAGCAACCTCCAAAGCGGGGCTAGCACAGATACGCAGTATTTT.

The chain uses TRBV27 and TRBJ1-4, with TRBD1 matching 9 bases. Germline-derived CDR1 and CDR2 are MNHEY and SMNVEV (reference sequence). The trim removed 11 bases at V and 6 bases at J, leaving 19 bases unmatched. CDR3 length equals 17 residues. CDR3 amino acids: CALPGGQGVYDDEKLFF. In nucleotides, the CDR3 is TGTGCCCTACCGGGGGGACAGGGCGTGTATGACGATGAAAAACTGTTTTTT.

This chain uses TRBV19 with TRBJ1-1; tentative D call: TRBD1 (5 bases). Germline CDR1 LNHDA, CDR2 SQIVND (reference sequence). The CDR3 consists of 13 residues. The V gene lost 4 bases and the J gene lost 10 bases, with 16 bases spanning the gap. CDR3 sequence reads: CASSTGQTRRAFF. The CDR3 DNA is TGTGCCAGTAGTACAGGACAAACACGGCGAGCTTTCTTT. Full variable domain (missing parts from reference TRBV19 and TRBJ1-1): DGGITQSPKYLFRKEGQNVTLSCEQNLNHDAMYWYRQDPGQGLRLIYYSQIVNDFQKGDIAEGYSVSREKKESFPLTVTSAQKNPTAFYLCASSTGQTRRAFFGQGTRLTVV.

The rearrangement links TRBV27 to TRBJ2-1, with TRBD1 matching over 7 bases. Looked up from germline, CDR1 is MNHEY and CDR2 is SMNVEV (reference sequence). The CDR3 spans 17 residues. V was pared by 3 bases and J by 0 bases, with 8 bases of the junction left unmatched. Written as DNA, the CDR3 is TGTGCCAGCAGTTTCACAGGGGCGGTTAGCTCCTACAATGAGCAGTTCTTC. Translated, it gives CASSFTGAVSSYNEQFF.

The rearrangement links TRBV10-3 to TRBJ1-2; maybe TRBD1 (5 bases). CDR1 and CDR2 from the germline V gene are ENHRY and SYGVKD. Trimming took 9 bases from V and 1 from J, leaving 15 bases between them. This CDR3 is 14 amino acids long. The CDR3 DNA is TGTGCCATGACCCAGGGACTCCGTAACTATGGCTACACCTTC. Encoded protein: CAMTQGLRNYGYTF.

DNA for the CDR3: TGTGCCAGCAGCGTTTACGGGACAGACACAGATACGCAGTATTTT. It encodes CASSVYGTDTDTQYF. This rearrangement joins TRBV9 to TRBJ2-3; 7 nucleotides line up with TRBD1. V was clipped by 2 bases and J by 2 bases; unmatched bases: 5. Germline CDR1 is SGDLS and CDR2 is YYNGEE. CDR3 length: 15 residues.

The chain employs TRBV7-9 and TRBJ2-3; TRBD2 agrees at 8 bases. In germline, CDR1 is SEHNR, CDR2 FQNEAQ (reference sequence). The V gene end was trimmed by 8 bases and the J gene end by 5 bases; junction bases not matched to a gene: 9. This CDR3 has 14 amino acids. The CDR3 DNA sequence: TGTGCCAGCTCGGGGGGGGTGGGAGGAGATACGCAGTATTTT. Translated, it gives CASSGGVGGDTQYF.

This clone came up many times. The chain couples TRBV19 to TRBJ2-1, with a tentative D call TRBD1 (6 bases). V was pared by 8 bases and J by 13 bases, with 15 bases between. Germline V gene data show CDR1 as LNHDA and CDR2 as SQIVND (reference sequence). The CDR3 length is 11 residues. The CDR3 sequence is CASSRGSGQFF. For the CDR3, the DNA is TGTGCCAGTTCCAGGGGCAGTGGACAGTTCTTC.

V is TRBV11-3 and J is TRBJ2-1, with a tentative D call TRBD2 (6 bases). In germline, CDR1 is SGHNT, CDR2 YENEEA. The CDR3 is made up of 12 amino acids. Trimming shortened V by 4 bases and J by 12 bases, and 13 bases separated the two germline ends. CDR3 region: CASSSHSGRQFF. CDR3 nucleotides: TGTGCCAGCAGCTCCCATAGCGGCAGGCAGTTCTTC. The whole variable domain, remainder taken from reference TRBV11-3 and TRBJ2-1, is EAGVVQSPRYKIIEKKQPVAFWCNPISGHNTLYWYLQNLGQGPELLIRYENEEAVDDSQLPKDRFSAERLKGVDSTLKIQPAELGDSAVYLCASSSHSGRQFFGPGTRLTVL.

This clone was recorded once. The CDR3 protein is CASAEGQNSYEQYF. CDR3 nucleotide sequence: TGCGCCAGCGCGGAGGGCCAAAACTCCTACGAGCAGTACTTC. The chain uses TRBV5-1 and TRBJ2-7; TRBD2 is a possible D gene (6 bases). Germline assignment: CDR1 SGHRS and CDR2 YFSETQ. Between the trimmed V and J ends, which lost 7 bases and 0 bases, there was a span of 14 bases. The CDR3 totals 14 residues.

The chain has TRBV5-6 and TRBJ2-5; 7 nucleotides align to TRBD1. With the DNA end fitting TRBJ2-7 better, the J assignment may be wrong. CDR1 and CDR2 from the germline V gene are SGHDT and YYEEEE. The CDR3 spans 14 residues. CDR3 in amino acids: CASSSLTGSHEQYF. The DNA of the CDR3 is TGTGCCAGCAGCTCTTTGACAGGGAGCCACGAGCAGTACTTC.

CDR3 amino acids: CASSLAYRGAYEQYF. CDR3 DNA sequence: TGTGCCAGCAGCTTAGCGTATCGGGGAGCATACGAGCAGTACTTC. The chain has TRBV7-9 and TRBJ2-7; tentatively, D is TRBD2 (5 bases). Germline V lookup: CDR1 SEHNR, CDR2 FQNEAQ (reference sequence). This CDR3 is built from 15 residues. Deletions cut 0 bases from V and 4 bases from J, with 13 bases between.

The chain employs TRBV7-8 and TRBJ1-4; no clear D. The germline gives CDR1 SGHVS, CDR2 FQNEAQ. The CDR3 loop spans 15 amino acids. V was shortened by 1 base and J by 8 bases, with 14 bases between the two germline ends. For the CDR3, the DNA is TGTGCCAGCAGCTTAGGGGAGGGAGGGAGAGAAAAACTGTTTTTT. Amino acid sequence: CASSLGEGGREKLFF.

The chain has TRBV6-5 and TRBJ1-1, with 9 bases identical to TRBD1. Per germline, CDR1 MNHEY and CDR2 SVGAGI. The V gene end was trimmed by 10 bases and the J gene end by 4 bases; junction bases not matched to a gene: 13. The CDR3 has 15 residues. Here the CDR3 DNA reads TGTGCCACCTTACCTACCGGGACAGGGATCACTGAAGCTTTCTTT. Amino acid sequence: CATLPTGTGITEAFF.

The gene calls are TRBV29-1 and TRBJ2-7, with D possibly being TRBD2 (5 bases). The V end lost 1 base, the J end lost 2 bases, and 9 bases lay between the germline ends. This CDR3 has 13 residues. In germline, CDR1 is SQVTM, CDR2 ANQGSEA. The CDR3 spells CSVEGTLPYEQYF. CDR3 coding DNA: TGCAGCGTTGAAGGGACTCTTCCCTACGAGCAGTACTTC.

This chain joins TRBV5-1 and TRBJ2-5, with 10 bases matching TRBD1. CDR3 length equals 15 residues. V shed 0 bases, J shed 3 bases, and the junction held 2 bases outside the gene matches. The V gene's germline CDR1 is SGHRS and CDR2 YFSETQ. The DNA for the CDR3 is TGCGCCAGCAGCTTGGCAGGGACAGGGGAAGAGACCCAGTACTTC. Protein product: CASSLAGTGEETQYF.